Shown below are 28 T cell receptor beta chains from a single sample sequenced in a study of identical twins (dated by TCRdb to about 2016). The library was obtained by 5' RACE. The instrument was an Illumina HiSeq 2000. The raw public reads went through TCRdb reprocessing: fastp at Q25, MiXCR clone calling, in-frame beta chains kept. Duplicate CDR3 protein sequences are folded into a single record with the most common DNA and genes. The table for this sample lists under 300,000 distinct CDR3 sequences; about an eighth of them were counted only once. Jointly, the top ten make up 4% to 5% of the sample. A further study also used this sample, focusing on yellow fever vaccine responses in identical twins.

Sequenced material: memory (CD45RO+) T cells sorted from blood. The cell subset or site tag for this specimen amounts to: CD45RO+ enriched T cells. The receptor set was obtained from a woman between 18 and 29 years old in good health.

The gene calls are TRBV6-5 and TRBJ2-5; D is possibly TRBD2 (7 bases). Germline values: CDR1 MNHEY, CDR2 SVGAGI. The CDR3 has 14 amino acids. V lost 4 bases and J 5 bases, leaving 14 bases between the germline ends. CDR3 in amino acids: CASSFGGGHETQYF. The DNA of the CDR3 is TGTGCCAGCAGTTTTGGGGGGGGGCACGAGACCCAGTACTTC.

The chain uses TRBV21-1 and TRBJ2-1; whether TRBD2, the table's D call, matches the DNA was not checked. TRBV21-1 is a pseudogene segment. The CDR3 is made up of 19 amino acids. The CDR3 nucleotides are TGTGCCAGCATCCCAGGGGGACTAGCGGGACAAATTAACGGGGATGAGCAGTTCTTC. The encoded protein is CASIPGGLAGQINGDEQFF.

This clonotype was picked up a small number of times. The chain couples TRBV2 to TRBJ2-5; the match to TRBD2 covers 10 bases. V lost 7 bases to trimming and J lost 1 base; unmatched junction nucleotides: 9. The CDR3 extends over 16 amino acids. CDR1 and CDR2 from the germline V gene are SNHLY and FYNNEI. CDR3 nucleotides: TGTGCCAGCAACAAGGACGGGACTAGCGCCCAAGAGACCCAGTACTTC. Amino acid sequence: CASNKDGTSAQETQYF.

This clonotype has only a few counts. The V call is TRBV20-1, the J call TRBJ2-1; D is unresolved. Germline V lookup: CDR1 DFQATT, CDR2 SNEGSKA (reference sequence). CDR3 size: 13 residues. V lost 1 base and J lost 7, with 11 bases in between. In nucleotides, the CDR3 is TGCAGTGCTAGAGGTCGCTCGCAAAATGAGCAGTTCTTC. This gives the protein CSARGRSQNEQFF.

This clonotype was seen a few times. The J gene is TRBJ2-1, the V gene TRBV4-2, with D maybe TRBD2 (6 bases). This CDR3 has 14 residues. In germline, CDR1 is LGHNA, CDR2 YNFKEQ. The germline V and J ends were trimmed by 0 bases and 6 bases, with 9 bases remaining between them. CDR3 coding DNA: TGTGCCAGCAGCCAAGATGGAGGGTCCAATGAGCAGTTCTTC. It translates to CASSQDGGSNEQFF.

At least ten counts were recorded for this clonotype. The rearrangement uses TRBV20-1 and TRBJ2-7; D is uncertain. Trimming left V 0 bases short and J 3 bases short, with 12 bases between. The CDR3 extends over 14 amino acids. Per germline, CDR1 DFQATT and CDR2 SNEGSKA (reference sequence). CDR3 sequence (DNA): TGCAGTGCTAGAGATACAGAGACCCACTACGAGCAGTACTTC. It specifies CSARDTETHYEQYF.

This clonotype was observed at least ten times. This sequence joins TRBV5-5 and TRBJ2-2, with TRBD1 matching over 10 bases. CDR1 and CDR2 (germline): SGHKS, YYEKEE (reference sequence). V lost 4 bases and J lost 5; bases outside the gene matches: 5. The length of the CDR3 is 15 residues. CDR3: CASSTTGGWTGELFF. CDR3 DNA: TGTGCCAGCAGCACGACAGGGGGCTGGACCGGGGAGCTGTTTTTT.

The rearrangement joins TRBV6-2 or TRBV6-3 to TRBJ2-7; TRBD2 matches at 7 bases. V was clipped by 6 bases and J by 0 bases; unmatched bases: 8. Per germline, CDR1 MNHEY and CDR2 SVGEGT. This CDR3 has 15 residues. The CDR3 is CASRMRELASYEQYF. The DNA of the CDR3 is TGTGCCAGCAGGATGCGGGAGTTAGCCTCCTACGAGCAGTACTTC.

This clonotype has a count of ten or more. The genes are TRBV7-2 and TRBJ2-5; the match to TRBD2 covers 9 bases. CDR1 and CDR2 (germline): SGHTA, FQGNSA. After removal of 5 bases from V and 2 bases from J, the junction contained 9 bases not matched to a gene. The CDR3 runs 16 residues. The CDR3 region is CASSPVLAGSQETQYF. The DNA of the CDR3 is TGTGCCAGCAGCCCCGTCCTAGCGGGGTCTCAAGAGACCCAGTACTTC.

In its sample, this clonotype was seen a few times. This chain uses TRBV4-1 with TRBJ2-3; D might be TRBD2 (6 bases). Germline lookup yields CDR1 MGHRA and CDR2 YSYEKL. The V and J ends lost 0 bases and 4 bases respectively, with 14 bases between them. CDR3 size: 16 residues. The CDR3 DNA follows: TGCGCCAGCAGCCAAGATGTTGGAGGGATCTCAGATACGCAGTATTTT. It yields the protein CASSQDVGGISDTQYF.

This clonotype was seen a handful of times. V gene TRBV20-1 combines with J gene TRBJ1-1, with unresolved D. The CDR3 sequence is 13 residues long. The V gene's germline CDR1 is DFQATT and CDR2 SNEGSKA (reference sequence). V was trimmed by 8 bases and J by 5 bases, leaving 18 bases between them. CDR3 sequence: CSPGRGDWTEAFF. CDR3 DNA sequence: TGCAGTCCTGGGCGCGGGGATTGGACTGAAGCTTTCTTT.

The rearrangement uses TRBV28 and TRBJ2-7, with no clear D. The CDR3 has 14 amino acids. Between the trimmed V and J ends, which lost 2 bases and 1 base, there was a span of 9 bases. Germline CDR1 MDHEN, CDR2 SYDVKM. DNA for the CDR3: TGTGCCAGCAGTTTACAGACCGCGTCCTACGAGCAGTACTTC. The encoded protein is CASSLQTASYEQYF.

This clonotype was observed a handful of times. J is TRBJ2-3 and V is TRBV20-1; D is unresolved. The CDR3 extends over 14 amino acids. V dropped 5 bases and J dropped 4 bases, with 16 bases sitting between them. In germline, CDR1 is DFQATT, CDR2 SNEGSKA (reference sequence). The CDR3 protein is CSAFRTEKADTQYF. In DNA, the CDR3 is TGCAGTGCTTTTCGGACGGAGAAGGCAGATACGCAGTATTTT.

This clonotype has just a few counts. The chain couples TRBV5-5 to TRBJ2-3, with 10 bases lining up with TRBD2. The CDR3 is 16 amino acids. CDR1 SGHKS and CDR2 YYEKEE come from the germline V gene (reference sequence). J lost 2 bases, V lost 1 base, and 4 bases had no gene match. The CDR3 bases are TGTGCCAGCAGCTTGCTAGCGGGGGCTGTCACAGATACGCAGTATTTT. Translating it yields CASSLLAGAVTDTQYF.

Only a few counts were recorded for this clonotype. In DNA, the CDR3 is TGTGCCAGCAGTTTAGTGACAGGGGGCAGGGATGAGCAGTTCTTC. As protein: CASSLVTGGRDEQFF. The J gene is TRBJ2-1, the V gene TRBV12-3 or TRBV12-4; TRBD1 agrees at 10 bases. This CDR3 has 15 residues. Trimming at V came to 1 base and at J to 8 bases, leaving 5 bases not matched to a gene.

This clonotype showed up many times. The V call is TRBV4-2, the J call TRBJ2-7; no reliable D call. V was trimmed by 2 bases and J by 1 base, leaving 15 bases between them. CDR3 length: 16 residues. Germline values: CDR1 LGHNA, CDR2 YNFKEQ. CDR3 amino acids: CASSQTIMVKSYEQYF. The CDR3, as DNA: TGTGCCAGCAGCCAAACTATAATGGTAAAATCCTACGAGCAGTACTTC.

This clonotype was seen repeatedly, ten times or more. This chain uses TRBV6-2 or TRBV6-3 with TRBJ2-7; a possible D gene is TRBD1 (6 bases). This CDR3 has 12 amino acids. In germline, CDR1 is MNHEY, CDR2 SVGEGT. V lost 5 bases and J 7 bases, leaving 12 bases between the germline ends. The chain's CDR3 is CASSPQGYEQYF. The CDR3 nucleotides read TGTGCCAGCAGTCCACAGGGTTATGAGCAGTACTTC.

The chain is built from TRBV7-8 and TRBJ2-3, with 9 bases lining up with TRBD1. CDR1 is SGHVS and CDR2 is FQNEAQ in the germline V gene. Trimming took 5 bases from V and 1 from J; bases not matched to a gene: 4. The CDR3 runs to 15 residues. As DNA, the CDR3 is TGTGCCAGCAGCGGAGGACAGGGGCGCACAGATACGCAGTATTTT. Translation: CASSGGQGRTDTQYF.

This clonotype turned up a few times. The genes are TRBV6-4 and TRBJ2-3; TRBD2 agrees at 11 bases. The CDR3 loop spans 15 amino acids. Per the germline V gene, CDR1 is MRHNA and CDR2 is SNTAGT. Germline trimming cut 6 bases from V and 6 bases from J; bases unmatched to any gene: 8. The CDR3 loop is CASSQLAGATDTQYF. CDR3 nucleotide sequence: TGTGCCAGCAGCCAACTAGCGGGGGCTACGGATACGCAGTATTTT.

This clonotype was detected only a few times. CDR3 DNA sequence: TGCGCCAGCAGTGAGCCAGGGACGTTCGGGCACGGCGAGCAGTACTTC. Its translation is CASSEPGTFGHGEQYF. V and J are TRBV10-2 and TRBJ2-7; D is possibly TRBD1 or TRBD2 (5 bases each). Trimming removed 2 bases at V and 6 bases at J, with 20 bases between. Germline lookup yields CDR1 WSHSY and CDR2 SAAADI. The CDR3 is made up of 16 amino acids.

This clonotype has more than one count but fewer than ten. V and J are TRBV12-3 or TRBV12-4 and TRBJ2-3; D perhaps matches TRBD1 (6 bases). Trimming cost V 5 bases and J 0 bases, with 12 bases left between them. This CDR3 region has 15 residues. CDR3 protein: CASSPRDTSTDTQYF. In DNA, the CDR3 is TGTGCCAGCAGTCCTCGGGACACAAGCACAGATACGCAGTATTTT.

J is TRBJ2-2 and V is TRBV15; 7 bases match TRBD2. J was trimmed by 6 bases and V by 0 bases; bases with no gene match: 13. CDR3 length: 18 amino acids. Germline V lookup: CDR1 LNHNV, CDR2 YYDKDF (reference sequence). CDR3 coding DNA: TGTGCCACCAGCAGAGATGGTCTCGCGGGAGTGGTCGCCGGGGAGCTGTTTTTT. Protein sequence: CATSRDGLAGVVAGELFF.

The chain employs TRBV10-3 and TRBJ2-1, with 7 bases matching TRBD1. The length of the CDR3 is 12 residues. Germline CDR1 reads ENHRY; CDR2 reads SYGVKD. Trimming took 7 bases from V and 7 from J; bases not matched to a gene: 4. The CDR3 spells CAINQQGNEQFF. The CDR3 coding sequence is TGTGCCATCAACCAACAGGGGAATGAGCAGTTCTTC.

Only a few counts were recorded for this clonotype. The CDR3 is CATSRDAGSSYEQYF. CDR3 in DNA: TGTGCCACCAGCAGAGACGCAGGGAGTTCCTACGAGCAGTACTTC. The rearrangement joins TRBV15 to TRBJ2-7; either TRBD1 or TRBD2 may supply D (5 bases each). The CDR3 consists of 15 residues. V was cut by 0 bases and J by 1 base, with 10 bases left in between. The germline CDR1 and CDR2 sequences are LNHNV and YYDKDF (reference sequence).

This chain uses TRBV25-1 with TRBJ2-2; 8 positions match TRBD2. Germline CDR1 is MGHDK and CDR2 is SYGVNS. The CDR3 consists of 15 residues. Germline trimming cut 8 bases from V and 4 bases from J; bases unmatched to any gene: 9. The CDR3 spells CASSPWTSLTGELFF. For the CDR3, the DNA is TGTGCCAGCTCCCCCTGGACTAGCCTCACCGGGGAGCTGTTTTTT.

Only a few counts were recorded for this clonotype. This sequence joins TRBV20-1 and TRBJ1-2; TRBD1 aligns across 9 bases. The CDR3 totals 15 residues. The germline CDR1 and CDR2 sequences are DFQATT and SNEGSKA (reference sequence). The ends lost 3 bases at V and 8 bases at J; junction bases unmatched: 13. The CDR3, as DNA: TGCAGTGCTAGTGGCCGGGACAGGGAGGGTTGGGGCTACACCTTC. Translated, it gives CSASGRDREGWGYTF.

This clonotype has a handful of counts. The chain uses TRBV6-1 and TRBJ1-1, with D tentatively TRBD1 (5 bases). The CDR3 covers 16 residues. V was clipped by 8 bases and J by 2 bases, with 21 bases between them. Germline CDR1 reads MNHNS; CDR2 reads SASEGT. The CDR3: CASRAPRGRGNTEAFF. As DNA, the CDR3 is TGTGCCAGCCGGGCACCTAGGGGACGAGGAAACACTGAAGCTTTCTTT.

This chain links TRBV7-2 with TRBJ2-6; no firm D call. Germline CDR1 and CDR2: SGHTA and FQGNSA. V was trimmed by 6 bases and J by 0 bases, leaving 6 bases between them. The CDR3 is made up of 14 amino acids. CDR3: CASSSFSGANVLTF. Here the CDR3 DNA reads TGTGCCAGCAGTTCGTTCTCTGGGGCCAACGTCCTGACTTTC. The full variable domain, its missing parts supplied by reference TRBV7-2 and TRBJ2-6, is GAGVSQSPSNKVTEKGKDVELRCDPISGHTALYWYRQSLGQGLEFLIYFQGNSAPDKSGLPSDRFSAERTGGSVSTLTIQRTQQEDSAVYLCASSSFSGANVLTFGAGSRLTVL.